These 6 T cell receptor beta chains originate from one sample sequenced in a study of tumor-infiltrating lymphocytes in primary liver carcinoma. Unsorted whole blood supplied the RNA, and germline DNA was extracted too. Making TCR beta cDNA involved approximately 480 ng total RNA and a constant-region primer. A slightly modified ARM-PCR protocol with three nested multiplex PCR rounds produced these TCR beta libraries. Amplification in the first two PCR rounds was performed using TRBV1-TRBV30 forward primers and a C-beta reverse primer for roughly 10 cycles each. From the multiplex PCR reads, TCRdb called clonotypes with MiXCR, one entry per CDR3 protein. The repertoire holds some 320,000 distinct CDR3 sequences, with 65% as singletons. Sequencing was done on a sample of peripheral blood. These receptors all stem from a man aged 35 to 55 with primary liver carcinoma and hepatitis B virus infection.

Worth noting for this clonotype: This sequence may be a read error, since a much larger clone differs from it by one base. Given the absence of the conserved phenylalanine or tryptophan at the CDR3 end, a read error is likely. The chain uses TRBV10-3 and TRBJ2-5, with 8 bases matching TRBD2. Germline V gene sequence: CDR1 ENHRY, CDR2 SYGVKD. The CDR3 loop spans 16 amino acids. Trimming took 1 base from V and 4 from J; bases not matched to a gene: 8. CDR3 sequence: CAISEFSGTAGETQYI. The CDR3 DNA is TGTGCCATCAGTGAGTTTAGCGGGACCGCGGGAGAGACCCAGTACATC.

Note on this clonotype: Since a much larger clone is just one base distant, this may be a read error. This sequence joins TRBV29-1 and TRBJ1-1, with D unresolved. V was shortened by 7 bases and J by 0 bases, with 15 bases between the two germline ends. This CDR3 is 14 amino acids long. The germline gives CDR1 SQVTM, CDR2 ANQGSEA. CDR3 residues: CSALPPPVNTEAFF. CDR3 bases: TGCAGCGCCCTTCCACCCCCTGTGAACACTGAAGCTTTCTTT.

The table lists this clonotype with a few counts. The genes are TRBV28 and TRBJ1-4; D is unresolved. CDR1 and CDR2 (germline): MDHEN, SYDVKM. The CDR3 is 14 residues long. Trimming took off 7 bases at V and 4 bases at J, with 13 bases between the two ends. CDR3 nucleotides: TGTGCCAGCACCGAAACCGGGTTTAATGAAAAACTGTTTTTT. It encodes CASTETGFNEKLFF. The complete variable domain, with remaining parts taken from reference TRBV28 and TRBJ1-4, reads DVKVTQSSRYLVKRTGEKVFLECVQDMDHENMFWYRQDPGLGLRLIYFSYDVKMKEKGDIPEGYSVSREKKERFSLILESASTNQTSMYLCASTETGFNEKLFFGSGTQLSVL.

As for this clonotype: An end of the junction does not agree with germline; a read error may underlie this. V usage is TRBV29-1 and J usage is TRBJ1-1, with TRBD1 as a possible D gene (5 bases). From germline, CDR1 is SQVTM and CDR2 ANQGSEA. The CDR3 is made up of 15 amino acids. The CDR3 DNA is TGTAGCGTTGCCGGGAGCTGGGGCATGAACACTGAAGCTTTCTTT. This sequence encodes CSVAGSWGMNTEAFF.

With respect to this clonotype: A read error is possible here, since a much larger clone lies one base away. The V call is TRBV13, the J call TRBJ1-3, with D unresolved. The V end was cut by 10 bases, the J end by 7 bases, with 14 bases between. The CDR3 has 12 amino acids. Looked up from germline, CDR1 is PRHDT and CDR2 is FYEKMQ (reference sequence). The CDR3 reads CATGRTGNTIYF. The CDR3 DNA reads TGTGCCACCGGGCGAACCGGGAACACCATATATTTT. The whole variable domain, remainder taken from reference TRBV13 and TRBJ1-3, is AAGVIQSPRHLIKEKRETATLKCYPIPRHDTVYWYQQGPGQDPQFLISFYEKMQSDKGSIPDRFSAQQFSDYHSELNMSSLELGDSALYFCATGRTGNTIYFGEGSWLTVV.

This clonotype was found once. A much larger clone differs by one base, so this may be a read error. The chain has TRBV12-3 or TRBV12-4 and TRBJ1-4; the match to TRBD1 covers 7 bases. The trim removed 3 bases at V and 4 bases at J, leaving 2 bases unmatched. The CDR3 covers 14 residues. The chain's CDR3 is CASSFGQVNEKLFF. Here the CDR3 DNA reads TGTGCCAGCAGTTTCGGACAGGTTAATGAAAAACTGTTTTTT.